What follows is one T cell receptor (beta chain) and its context. This record belongs to a study of blood T cell repertoires in COVID-19. The germline gives CDR1 SGHRS, CDR2 YFSETQ. J lost 1 base, V lost 5 bases, and 9 bases had no gene match. This CDR3 contains 16 residues. TCRdb keeps only in-frame clones here, not all; method: immunoSEQ multiplex PCR. The sample consists of about 39,000 clones, more than 85% of them appearing once. The gene calls are TRBV5-1 and TRBJ2-1, with TRBD2 identical over 7 bases. Sequenced input: peripheral blood. The TCR was taken from a man aged 50 to 59 with active COVID-19. CDR3 region: CASSASSGPSYNEQFF. The DNA for the CDR3 is TGCGCCAGCAGTGCTTCTAGCGGACCTTCCTACAATGAGCAGTTCTTC.